A selection of T cell receptor beta chains follows, all from one sample in a study of cytomegalovirus exposure and HLA in healthy donors. TCRdb's copy holds only in-frame clones and misses some; the assay was immunoSEQ multiplex PCR. Altogether 120,000 to 150,000 clones are present, over 70% being singletons, with the ten largest covering 6.8%. The specimen sequenced was PBMCs. The receptors originated from a man aged 40-50 years in good health and CMV-seropositive. Each CDR3 is given with its conserved first and last residue. A D gene is named only where the DNA matches it firmly. For some rows the clone size is stated as once, few or many, or as a class when expanded; others skip it.

NA,15,NA,TRBV27,TRBJ1-5,CASSSRQESNQPQHF,TGTGCCAGCAGTTCCCGACAGGAGAGCAATCAGCCCCAGCATTTT
NA,13,NA,TRBV19,TRBJ1-3,CASSLRSGNTIYF,TGTGCCAGTAGTTTGCGTTCTGGAAACACCATATATTTT
NA,12,NA,TRBV6-6,TRBJ2-4,CASSRRGGIQYF,TGTGCCAGCAGTCGAAGGGGTGGCATTCAGTACTTC
NA,15,TRBD1,TRBV7-7,TRBJ2-1,CASSRDSFTYNEQFF,TGTGCTAGCAGCAGGGACAGTTTTACTTACAATGAGCAGTTCTTC
few,15,TRBD1,TRBV28,TRBJ1-2,CASRLSGQGLIGYTF,TGTGCCAGCAGACTTAGCGGACAGGGGTTAATCGGCTACACCTTC
NA,15,TRBD1,TRBV2,TRBJ2-7,CASSEGDSVSYEQYF,TGTGCCAGCAGTGAAGGGGACAGCGTCTCCTACGAGCAGTACTTC
NA,12,NA,TRBV28,TRBJ1-1,CASTFSGTEAFF,TGTGCCAGCACCTTCAGTGGTACTGAAGCTTTCTTT
NA,14,NA,TRBV7-9,TRBJ1-5,CASSAETGNQPQHF,TGTGCCAGCAGCGCCGAGACAGGAAATCAGCCCCAGCATTTT
NA,15,NA,TRBV30,TRBJ1-4,CAWRPWLPTNEKLFF,TGTGCCTGGAGACCATGGCTGCCAACTAATGAAAAACTGTTTTTT
once,15,NA,TRBV29-1,TRBJ1-2,CSVEGWARGFGGYTF,TGCAGCGTTGAAGGCTGGGCCAGGGGCTTTGGTGGCTACACCTTC
NA,15,NA,TRBV5-4,TRBJ2-3,CASSLPLAGTDTQYF,TGTGCCAGCAGCCTTCCCCTAGCTGGCACAGATACGCAGTATTTT
NA,13,TRBD2,TRBV5-1,TRBJ2-2,CAWGGADTGELFF,TGCGCCTGGGGAGGGGCGGACACCGGGGAGCTGTTTTTT
NA,12,NA,TRBV6-6,TRBJ1-2,CASREFRYGYTF,TGTGCCAGCAGAGAGTTCCGATATGGCTACACCTTC
NA,16,TRBD2,TRBV5-4,TRBJ2-1,CASSSGTSGRQAEQFF,TGTGCCAGCAGCTCAGGGACTAGCGGGAGGCAGGCTGAGCAGTTCTTC
NA,14,TRBD1,TRBV6-5,TRBJ2-7,CASSQGQGVYEQYF,TGTGCCAGCAGTCAGGGACAGGGGGTCTACGAGCAGTACTTC
NA,15,TRBD1,TRBV10-2,TRBJ1-6,CASSETRGINSPLHF,TGCGCCAGCAGTGAGACCAGGGGGATCAATTCACCCCTCCACTTT
NA,15,NA,TRBV7-9,TRBJ2-7,CASSPGTSYSYEQYF,TGTGCCAGCAGCCCCGGGACTTCCTACTCCTACGAGCAGTACTTC
few,16,NA,TRBV4-2,TRBJ1-1,CASSQDGTGTYTEAFF,TGTGCCAGCAGCCAAGATGGGACGGGGACTTACACTGAAGCTTTCTTT
few,15,NA,TRBV25-1,TRBJ2-2,CASSRLGGETGELFF,TGTGCCAGCAGTCGCCTGGGGGGAGAGACCGGGGAGCTGTTTTTT
NA,16,TRBD2,TRBV27,TRBJ2-5,CASSLGTSGVMGTQYF,TGTGCCAGCAGTTTAGGGACTAGCGGGGTAATGGGGACCCAGTACTTC
NA,17,TRBD2,TRBV18,TRBJ2-3,CASSPPFGEGPPDTQYF,TGTGCCAGCTCACCACCATTCGGGGAGGGCCCCCCAGATACGCAGTATTTT
NA,18,NA,TRBV4-2,TRBJ1-2,CASSQEVGGPSDYGGYTF,TGTGCCAGCAGCCAAGAGGTGGGAGGGCCTAGCGACTATGGCGGCTACACCTTC
NA,11,NA,TRBV20-1,TRBJ2-1,CSARREYEQFF,TGCAGTGCTAGACGGGAGTATGAGCAGTTCTTC
NA,13,NA,TRBV25-1,TRBJ1-5,CASSAGENQPQHF,TGTGCCAGCAGTGCAGGGGAAAATCAGCCCCAGCATTTT
few,13,NA,TRBV6-1,TRBJ1-1,CASSDGRGTEAFF,TGTGCCAGCAGTGATGGCAGGGGAACTGAAGCTTTCTTT